The next 29 T cell receptor beta chains were all read from a single sample in a study of cytomegalovirus exposure and HLA in healthy donors. Sequencing used immunoSEQ multiplex PCR; TCRdb keeps in-frame clones, though not all of them. The sample carries 65,000 to 75,000 clones, around 93% recorded once. The sequencing sample was made of PBMCs. The receptors shown here come from a man aged 18 to 29 in good health and CMV-seropositive.

The gene calls are TRBV11-2 and TRBJ2-2; D unresolved. Deletions cut 1 base from V and 3 bases from J, with 6 bases between. The CDR3 sequence is 14 residues long. Germline CDR1 SGHAT, CDR2 FQNNGV. The CDR3 nucleotides read TGTGCCAGCAGCTTAGGGCAATACACCGGGGAGCTGTTTTTT. Its protein product is CASSLGQYTGELFF.

This sequence joins TRBV27 and TRBJ2-3; D is possibly TRBD2 (6 bases). The length of the CDR3 is 16 residues. The V gene lost 6 bases and the J gene lost 6 bases, with 22 bases spanning the gap. The germline V gene has CDR1 MNHEY and CDR2 SMNVEV (reference sequence). CDR3 loop: CASSLLSWTTTDTQYF. The CDR3 region has the DNA TGTGCCAGCAGCCTACTATCCTGGACTACGACGGATACGCAGTATTTT.

This sequence joins TRBV19 and TRBJ2-7, with TRBD2 matching over 11 bases. Losses at the gene ends were 6 bases for V and 2 bases for J; bases not matched to a gene: 3. Germline-derived CDR1 and CDR2 are LNHDA and SQIVND (reference sequence). The CDR3 runs to 14 residues. The CDR3 region has the DNA TGTGCCAGTAGCCTAGCGGGGGGTACCTACGAGCAGTACTTC. This translates into CASSLAGGTYEQYF.

V is TRBV2 and J is TRBJ2-7, with TRBD1 identical over 11 bases. The CDR3 is 14 amino acids. Germline assignment: CDR1 SNHLY and CDR2 FYNNEI. Trimming cost V 6 bases and J 6 bases; bases outside gene matches: 7. CDR3 region: CASSAGTGGAEQYF. The CDR3 DNA reads as TGTGCCAGCAGCGCTGGGACAGGGGGAGCCGAGCAGTACTTC.

V and J are TRBV5-4 and TRBJ1-4; 8 bases are a match to TRBD1. The CDR3 has 14 residues. V was clipped by 1 base and J by 6 bases; unmatched bases: 2. Germline V gives CDR1 SGHNT, CDR2 YYREEE (reference sequence). This CDR3 is CASSLSTGDEKLFF. The CDR3 DNA reads as TGTGCCAGCAGCTTGTCGACAGGGGATGAAAAACTGTTTTTT. Filled out from reference TRBV5-4 and TRBJ1-4, the complete variable domain reads ETGVTQSPTHLIKTRGQQVTLRCSSQSGHNTVSWYQQALGQGPQFIFQYYREEENGRGNFPPRFSGLQFPNYSSELNVNALELDDSALYLCASSLSTGDEKLFFGSGTQLSVL.

V gene TRBV9 combines with J gene TRBJ2-1, with D perhaps TRBD1 (6 bases). V was cut by 3 bases and J by 3 bases, with 19 bases left in between. The length of the CDR3 is 17 residues. Per germline, CDR1 SGDLS and CDR2 YYNGEE. The CDR3 is CASSGNPRDTYYNEQFF. The CDR3 coding sequence is TGTGCCAGCAGCGGAAACCCCAGGGACACCTACTACAATGAGCAGTTCTTC.

This chain links TRBV5-4 with TRBJ2-1; D is uncertain. This CDR3 contains 11 residues. The V end lost 3 bases, the J end lost 9 bases, and 7 bases lay between the germline ends. CDR1 SGHNT and CDR2 YYREEE come from the germline V gene (reference sequence). The CDR3 loop is CASSYPGEQFF. The CDR3 coding sequence is TGTGCCAGCAGCTACCCCGGTGAGCAGTTCTTC.

The table lists this clone with a count of one. J is TRBJ2-7 and V is TRBV19; D gene unclear. With 1 base removed from V and 4 bases from J, the gap between germline ends came to 8 bases. Germline CDR1 reads LNHDA; CDR2 reads SQIVND (reference sequence). This CDR3 contains 13 residues. The CDR3: CASSIGGSYEQYF. Here the CDR3 DNA reads TGTGCCAGTAGTATAGGAGGCAGTTACGAGCAGTACTTC.

V gene TRBV5-1 combines with J gene TRBJ2-5; 7 bases are shared with TRBD1. CDR3 size: 16 residues. With 4 bases clipped from V and 5 bases from J, the junction kept 14 bases outside the gene matches. Germline V gene data show CDR1 as SGHRS and CDR2 as YFSETQ. The CDR3 sequence is CASSRTGLPSGETQYF. CDR3 nucleotides: TGCGCCAGCAGCAGGACAGGTCTACCGTCAGGTGAGACCCAGTACTTC.

The chain carries TRBV27 and TRBJ2-6; 8 nucleotides match TRBD1. The V gene end was trimmed by 8 bases and the J gene end by 0 bases; junction bases not matched to a gene: 6. Germline assignment: CDR1 MNHEY and CDR2 SMNVEV (reference sequence). The CDR3 totals 16 residues. For the CDR3, the DNA is TGTGCCAGCGGAGGGACAGGCAACTCTGGGGCCAACGTCCTGACTTTC. It yields the protein CASGGTGNSGANVLTF.

The V call is TRBV5-1, the J call TRBJ2-5; no clear D gene. V was trimmed by 4 bases and J by 1 base, leaving 5 bases between them. The germline V gene encodes CDR1 SGHRS and CDR2 YFSETQ. The CDR3 has 12 amino acids. CDR3 nucleotides: TGCGCCAGCAGCGTCAGCCAAGAGACCCAGTACTTC. It encodes CASSVSQETQYF.

The genes are TRBV29-1 and TRBJ1-1; D call uncertain. The ends were cut back, 4 bases at V and 3 bases at J, with 6 bases in the middle. The CDR3 is 11 amino acids. CDR1 is SQVTM and CDR2 is ANQGSEA in the germline V gene. The CDR3: CSVAPDTEAFF. CDR3 DNA: TGCAGCGTTGCCCCCGACACTGAAGCTTTCTTT.

CDR3 DNA sequence: TGTGCCAGCAGCCAAGGTTCGGGAGGAAGGAACGAGCAGTACTTC. It encodes CASSQGSGGRNEQYF. The chain has TRBV4-2 and TRBJ2-7, with 7 bases fitting TRBD2. Losses at the gene ends were 1 base for V and 5 bases for J; bases not matched to a gene: 8. CDR3 length equals 15 residues. The V gene's germline CDR1 is LGHNA and CDR2 YNFKEQ.

In its sample, this clone was seen once. The chain links TRBV13 to TRBJ2-5; perhaps TRBD2 as D (5 bases). The CDR3 contains 12 residues. The germline V and J ends were trimmed by 0 bases and 7 bases, with 6 bases remaining between them. Looked up from germline, CDR1 is PRHDT and CDR2 is FYEKMQ (reference sequence). CDR3 sequence reads: CASSLGRGTQYF. CDR3 DNA sequence: TGTGCCAGCAGCTTAGGCCGGGGGACCCAGTACTTC.

V usage is TRBV5-6 and J usage is TRBJ2-1, with D possibly matching TRBD2 (6 bases). CDR1 and CDR2 (germline): SGHDT, YYEEEE. The CDR3 sequence is 14 residues long. Trimming pared 3 bases from V and 12 bases from J, leaving 19 bases between. The CDR3 spells CASSSRDRRGGQFF. The CDR3 DNA is TGTGCCAGCAGCTCCCGGGACCGGCGGGGCGGGCAGTTCTTC.

CDR3 amino acids: CASSSQKLADYNEQFF. The CDR3 coding sequence is TGCGCCAGCAGCTCGCAAAAACTAGCGGACTACAATGAGCAGTTCTTC. The rearrangement links TRBV5-1 to TRBJ2-1; 8 bases are shared with TRBD2. V lost 3 bases and J lost 3; bases outside the gene matches: 8. CDR1 is SGHRS, CDR2 YFSETQ, per germline. The CDR3 length is 16 residues.

The chain combines TRBV6-1 with TRBJ1-1; 7 bases agree with TRBD1. The V gene's germline CDR1 is MNHNS and CDR2 SASEGT. With V trimmed by 3 bases and J by 0 bases, 7 bases remained unmatched. This CDR3 spans 16 amino acids. The CDR3 is CASSDGGQIVNTEAFF. The CDR3, as DNA: TGTGCCAGCAGTGATGGGGGACAGATCGTGAACACTGAAGCTTTCTTT.

In nucleotides, the CDR3 is TGCGCCAGCAGCCGGGGACAGGGAGACACTGAAGCTTTCTTT. Amino acids: CASSRGQGDTEAFF. The chain combines TRBV5-1 with TRBJ1-1; 9 positions agree with TRBD1. Germline CDR1 SGHRS, CDR2 YFSETQ. The CDR3 length is 14 residues. Trimming cost V 4 bases and J 3 bases; bases outside gene matches: 4.

This clone was recorded only once. J is TRBJ2-1 and V is TRBV5-1, with 9 bases fitting TRBD1. Germline assignment: CDR1 SGHRS and CDR2 YFSETQ. Germline trimming cut 4 bases from V and 6 bases from J; bases unmatched to any gene: 11. The CDR3 spans 16 residues. The CDR3 nucleotides are TGCGCCAGCAGCCATAATACAGGGGGCGTGGGCAATGAGCAGTTCTTC. Encoded protein: CASSHNTGGVGNEQFF. Variable domain in full (rest from reference TRBV5-1 and TRBJ2-1): KAGVTQTPRYLIKTRGQQVTLSCSPISGHRSVSWYQQTPGQGLQFLFEYFSETQRNKGNFPGRFSGRQFSNSRSEMNVSTLELGDSALYLCASSHNTGGVGNEQFFGPGTRLTVL.

V gene TRBV11-2 combines with J gene TRBJ2-5, with TRBD1 as a possible D gene (5 bases). Germline V gives CDR1 SGHAT, CDR2 FQNNGV. The CDR3 is made up of 13 amino acids. V gave up 7 bases and J gave up 5 bases, with 14 bases separating them. For the CDR3, the DNA is TGTGCCAGCACAGGGCAGGGTTCGGAGACCCAGTACTTC. Translated, it gives CASTGQGSETQYF. The variable domain in full, completed from reference TRBV11-2 and TRBJ2-5, reads EAGVAQSPRYKIIEKRQSVAFWCNPISGHATLYWYQQILGQGPKLLIQFQNNGVVDDSQLPKDRFSAERLKGVDSTLKIQPAKLEDSAVYLCASTGQGSETQYFGPGTRLLVL.

The chain links TRBV28 to TRBJ1-2; D unresolved. Looked up from germline, CDR1 is MDHEN and CDR2 is SYDVKM. CDR3 length: 11 amino acids. The ends were cut back, 8 bases at V and 1 base at J, with 5 bases in the middle. DNA of the CDR3: TGTGCCAGCGGACTTAACTATGGCTACACCTTC. Translating gives CASGLNYGYTF.

The chain joins TRBV5-1 to TRBJ1-2; TRBD1 might be the D (6 bases). The CDR3 has 17 residues. Germline V CDR1 and CDR2: SGHRS, YFSETQ. Trimming took off 1 base at V and 4 bases at J, with 20 bases between the two ends. CDR3 sequence (DNA): TGCGCCAGCAGCTTGCAGGACAGACGCACTACTTCCTATGGCTACACCTTC. Its translation is CASSLQDRRTTSYGYTF. Looking up the rest from reference TRBV5-1 and TRBJ1-2 gives the full variable domain: KAGVTQTPRYLIKTRGQQVTLSCSPISGHRSVSWYQQTPGQGLQFLFEYFSETQRNKGNFPGRFSGRQFSNSRSEMNVSTLELGDSALYLCASSLQDRRTTSYGYTFGSGTRLTVV.

The genes are TRBV2 and TRBJ1-1; the match to TRBD1 covers 7 bases. The germline V gene encodes CDR1 SNHLY and CDR2 FYNNEI. The CDR3 spans 14 residues. The V and J ends lost 8 bases and 3 bases, in that order; junction bases with no gene match: 9. The CDR3 reads CASQLQGIDTEAFF. Here the CDR3 DNA reads TGTGCCAGCCAACTACAGGGGATAGACACTGAAGCTTTCTTT. Full variable domain (remainder filled in from reference TRBV2 and TRBJ1-1): EPEVTQTPSHQVTQMGQEVILRCVPISNHLYFYWYRQILGQKVEFLVSFYNNEISEKSEIFDDQFSVERPDGSNFTLKIRSTKLEDSAMYFCASQLQGIDTEAFFGQGTRLTVV.

The rearrangement uses TRBV27 and TRBJ2-7; TRBD1 matches at 12 bases. The germline CDR1 and CDR2 sequences are MNHEY and SMNVEV (reference sequence). The CDR3 sequence is 15 residues long. Germline trimming cut 2 bases from V and 4 bases from J; bases unmatched to any gene: 3. CDR3 region: CASSLMGQGAYEQYF. The CDR3 nucleotides read TGTGCCAGCAGTTTAATGGGACAGGGGGCATACGAGCAGTACTTC.

The CDR3 protein is CASSRDPPGSGNTIYF. The CDR3 nucleotides are TGTGCCAGCAGTCGAGACCCGCCGGGCTCTGGAAACACCATATATTTT. This chain links TRBV2 with TRBJ1-3; no definite D call. This CDR3 region has 16 residues. Germline CDR1 is SNHLY and CDR2 is FYNNEI. V gave up 5 bases and J gave up 0 bases, with 14 bases separating them.

This clone was found once. The chain uses TRBV2 and TRBJ1-4; TRBD1 matches at 7 bases. Unmatched junction bases numbered 7, after V lost 3 bases and J lost 3 bases. The CDR3 runs to 16 residues. Germline-derived CDR1 and CDR2 are SNHLY and FYNNEI. CDR3 sequence reads: CASSDTGARANEKLFF. Written as DNA, the CDR3 is TGTGCCAGCAGTGATACAGGGGCACGGGCTAATGAAAAACTGTTTTTT.

The rearrangement uses TRBV2 and TRBJ2-3; 7 nucleotides align to TRBD2. This CDR3 has 16 amino acids. Germline V gene sequence: CDR1 SNHLY, CDR2 FYNNEI. V was pared by 6 bases and J by 2 bases, with 11 bases of the junction left unmatched. The CDR3 nucleotides are TGTGCCAGCAGGGACCCAAGGGGAGGGTCCACAGATACGCAGTATTTT. Residues: CASRDPRGGSTDTQYF.

The CDR3, as DNA: TGTGCCTGGGCAGGGATTCCTTCCTACGAGCAGTACTTC. Its protein product is CAWAGIPSYEQYF. The V call is TRBV30, the J call TRBJ2-7; D is perhaps TRBD1 (5 bases). The CDR3 spans 13 residues. Germline V CDR1 and CDR2: GTSNPN, SVGIG (reference sequence). The V gene lost 5 bases and the J gene lost 1 base, with 12 bases spanning the gap.

The CDR3 DNA sequence: TGCGCCAGCAGCCGGACTAGCGGGCTGAATGAGCAGTTCTTC. Its translation is CASSRTSGLNEQFF. The chain has TRBV4-1 and TRBJ2-1, with 11 bases fitting TRBD2. Germline-derived CDR1 and CDR2 are MGHRA and YSYEKL. The CDR3 is made up of 14 amino acids. Trimming took 4 bases from V and 7 from J; bases not matched to a gene: 3.